This TCR beta chain was identified in a study of blood T cell repertoires in COVID-19. As for the study in general: Samples came from the United States, Italy and Spain, spanning acute and convalescent COVID-19. Sample material is recorded as cDNA or gDNA derived from T cells, B-cell-depleted T cells, or PBMCs.

Per the original data handling: The authors estimated nucleated cell counts from reference gene primer amplification. The method was immunoSEQ multiplex PCR; TCRdb's version includes in-frame clones alone and lacks a portion of them. That table furnishes V, J and clone size, whereas the DNA furnished D and trimming. The table records approximately 57,000 clones, 85% of them present only once. CDR1 is SGHRS and CDR2 is YFSETQ in the germline V gene. The ends lost 4 bases at V and 3 bases at J; junction bases unmatched: 3. The CDR3 totals 14 residues. This clonotype was sampled from a man between 40 and 49 years old with active COVID-19. This chain connects TRBV5-1 to TRBJ2-7; 11 nucleotides line up with TRBD1. Material for sequencing was peripheral blood. The CDR3 here is CASSRTGGRYEQYF. The CDR3 DNA follows: TGCGCCAGCAGCCGGACAGGGGGCCGCTACGAGCAGTACTTC.